The present entry profiles one TCR beta chain with its context. Treatment indicated: 15 to 20 received Ad26.COV2.S at low or high dose, single or two shots; roughly five received placebo; per-sample allocation not given. Sampling took place 63 days after the first vaccine or placebo injection. This sample stems from a study of Ad26.COV2.S vaccination and SARS-CoV-2 variants. V shed 3 bases and J 2 bases; nucleotides not matched to a gene: 10. CDR3 length equals 16 residues. Germline lookup yields CDR1 SGHNT and CDR2 YYREEE (reference sequence). Clones were sequenced by immunoSEQ multiplex PCR, and TCRdb holds only the in-frame ones, with some missing. The sample carries about half a million clones, 89% recorded once.

Sample: peripheral blood, taken in a trial of Ad26.COV2.S vaccine versus placebo. This receptor was identified in a person between 18 and 65 years old who received the Ad26.COV2.S COVID-19 vaccine or a placebo. The chain uses TRBV5-4 and TRBJ1-2; TRBD1 matches at 7 bases. The DNA for the CDR3 is TGTGCCAGCAGCTCACAACAGGGGCGGATCAACTATGGCTACACCTTC. This gives the protein CASSSQQGRINYGYTF.